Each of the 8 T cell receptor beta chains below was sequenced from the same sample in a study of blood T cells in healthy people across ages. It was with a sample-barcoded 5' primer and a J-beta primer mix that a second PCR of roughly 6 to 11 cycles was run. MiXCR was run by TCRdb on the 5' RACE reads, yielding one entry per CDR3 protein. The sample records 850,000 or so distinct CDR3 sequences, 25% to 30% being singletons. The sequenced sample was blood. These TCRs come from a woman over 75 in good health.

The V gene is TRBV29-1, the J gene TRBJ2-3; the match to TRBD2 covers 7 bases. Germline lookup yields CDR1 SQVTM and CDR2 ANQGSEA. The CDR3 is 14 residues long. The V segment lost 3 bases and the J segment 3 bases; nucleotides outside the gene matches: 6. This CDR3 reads CSVEGGSGTDTQYF. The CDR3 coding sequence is TGCAGCGTTGAGGGGGGGTCAGGTACAGATACGCAGTATTTT.

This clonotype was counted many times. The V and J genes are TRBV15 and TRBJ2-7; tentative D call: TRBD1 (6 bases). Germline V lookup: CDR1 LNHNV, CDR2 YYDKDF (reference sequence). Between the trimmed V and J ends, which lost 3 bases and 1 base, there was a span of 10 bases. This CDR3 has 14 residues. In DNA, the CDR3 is TGTGCCACCAGCAGGGACAGACAGTCCTACGAGCAGTACTTC. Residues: CATSRDRQSYEQYF.

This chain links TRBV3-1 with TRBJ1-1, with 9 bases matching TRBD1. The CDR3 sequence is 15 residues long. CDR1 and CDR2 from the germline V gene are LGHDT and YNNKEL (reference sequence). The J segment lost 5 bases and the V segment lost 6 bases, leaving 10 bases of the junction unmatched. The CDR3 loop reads CASSQHTGGRTEAFF. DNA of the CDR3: TGTGCCAGCAGTCAACATACAGGGGGCCGTACTGAAGCTTTCTTT. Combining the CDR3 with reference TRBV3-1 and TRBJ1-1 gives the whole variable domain DTAVSQTPKYLVTQMGNDKSIKCEQNLGHDTMYWYKQDSKKFLKIMFSYNNKELIINETVPNRFSPKSPDKAHLNLHINSLELGDSAVYFCASSQHTGGRTEAFFGQGTRLTVV.

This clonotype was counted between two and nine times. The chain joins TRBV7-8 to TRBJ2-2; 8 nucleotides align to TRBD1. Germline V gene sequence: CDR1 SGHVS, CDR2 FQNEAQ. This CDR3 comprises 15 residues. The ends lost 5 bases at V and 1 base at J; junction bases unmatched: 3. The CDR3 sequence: CASSTGQENTGELFF. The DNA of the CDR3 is TGTGCCAGCAGCACGGGACAGGAGAACACCGGGGAGCTGTTTTTT.

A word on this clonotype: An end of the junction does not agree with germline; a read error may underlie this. CDR3 sequence: CASRPRVSADAQYF. In DNA form, the CDR3 reads TGTGCCAGCAGACCGAGAGTGAGCGCAGATGCGCAGTATTTT. The chain employs TRBV12-3 or TRBV12-4 and TRBJ2-3, with D unclear. This CDR3 has 14 residues.

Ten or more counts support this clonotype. CDR3 nucleotides: TGCAGTGCTCTCGGCTCCGGCAGGGTAAACTATGGCTACACCTTC. Its protein product is CSALGSGRVNYGYTF. The chain is built from TRBV20-1 and TRBJ1-2, with D possibly TRBD1 on 5 matching bases. The CDR3 consists of 15 residues. Germline CDR1 DFQATT, CDR2 SNEGSKA (reference sequence). Trimming stripped 5 bases from V and 2 bases from J, with 18 bases between.

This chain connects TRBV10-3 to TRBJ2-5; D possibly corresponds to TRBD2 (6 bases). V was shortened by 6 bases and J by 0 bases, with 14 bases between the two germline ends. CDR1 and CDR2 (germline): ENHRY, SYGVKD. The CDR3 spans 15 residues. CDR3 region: CAIRAGGAYQETQYF. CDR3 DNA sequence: TGTGCCATCAGGGCTGGCGGGGCGTACCAAGAGACCCAGTACTTC.

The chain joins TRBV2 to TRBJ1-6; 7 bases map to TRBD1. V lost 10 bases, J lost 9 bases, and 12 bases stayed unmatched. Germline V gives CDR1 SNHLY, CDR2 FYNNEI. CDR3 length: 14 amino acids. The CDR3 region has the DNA TGTGCCACGACCATCGACAGGGCTCGTTCACCCCTCCACTTT. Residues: CATTIDRARSPLHF.